The 22 T cell receptor beta chains listed next were all sequenced from one sample in a study of shared clonotypes between healthy human individuals (TCRdb year 2020). Library preparation used the immunoSEQ multiplex PCR assay. TCRdb retrieved this table from immuneACCESS and kept in-frame rearrangements only. Not all clones are present; in checked studies, unresolved V genes account for under half, and no reason is known for the remainder. The sample table records about 2.3 million clones; just under 95% of these occur just once. Jointly, the top ten make up 0.37% of the sample. The specimen was naive CD4+ T cells from PBMCs. The cell subset or site tag for this specimen amounts to: CD45RA+ positively selected. The receptors were sampled from a young man in good health. Some clones in this sample may be carry-over from other donors' samples.

The chain uses TRBV13 and TRBJ2-7, with 7 bases aligning to TRBD1. V lost 4 bases, J lost 6 bases, and 12 bases stayed unmatched. CDR1 is PRHDT, CDR2 FYEKMQ, per germline (reference sequence). There are 15 residues in the CDR3. The CDR3, as DNA: TGTGCCAGCAGCTCATCGCAGGGGGAAGGACTCGAGCAGTACTTC. Translation gives CASSSSQGEGLEQYF.

The V call is TRBV2, the J call TRBJ2-3; 8 bases are a match to TRBD1. The germline V gene has CDR1 SNHLY and CDR2 FYNNEI. The CDR3 covers 14 residues. Germline trimming cut 6 bases from V and 3 bases from J; bases unmatched to any gene: 5. The CDR3, as DNA: TGTGCCAGCAGGCAGGGGGCTGGGACAGATACGCAGTATTTT. Encoded protein: CASRQGAGTDTQYF.

V gene TRBV5-5 combines with J gene TRBJ2-1; 11 nucleotides align to TRBD2. V gave up 4 bases and J gave up 4 bases; unmatched junction bases: 4. Looked up from germline, CDR1 is SGHKS and CDR2 is YYEKEE (reference sequence). The CDR3 sequence is 15 residues long. The CDR3 loop reads CASSLGLAVYNEQFF. The CDR3 DNA follows: TGTGCCAGCAGCCTGGGACTAGCGGTTTACAATGAGCAGTTCTTC.

V gene TRBV27 combines with J gene TRBJ2-7, with TRBD1 identical over 8 bases. The V gene end was trimmed by 3 bases and the J gene end by 3 bases; junction bases not matched to a gene: 7. The germline V gene encodes CDR1 MNHEY and CDR2 SMNVEV (reference sequence). The CDR3 is 15 amino acids. The CDR3 here is CASSFGTGLNYEQYF. For the CDR3, the DNA is TGTGCCAGCAGTTTCGGGACAGGCCTTAACTACGAGCAGTACTTC.

About this clone: The same CDR3 arises from other DNA sequences in this sample as well. CDR3 DNA: TGTGCCAGCAGTCCCCGCCGGGAGAACTATGGCTACACCTTC. This sequence encodes CASSPRRENYGYTF. The chain has TRBV27 and TRBJ1-2; D unclear. The CDR3 is 14 residues long. Germline CDR1 MNHEY, CDR2 SMNVEV (reference sequence). V was pared by 5 bases and J by 2 bases, with 12 bases between.

This sequence joins TRBV11-3 and TRBJ1-5; tentative D call: TRBD1 (5 bases). Germline V gene lookup returns CDR1 SGHNT and CDR2 YENEEA. V was pared by 3 bases and J by 1 base, with 10 bases between. The CDR3 runs 15 residues. The CDR3 loop reads CASSFSRASNQPQHF. CDR3 in DNA: TGTGCCAGCAGCTTTAGCAGGGCGAGCAATCAGCCCCAGCATTTT.

Note on this clone: Other DNA sequences in the same sample also yield this CDR3. The chain has TRBV7-2 and TRBJ2-3, with no clear D. This CDR3 contains 14 residues. The germline gives CDR1 SGHTA, CDR2 FQGNSA. Trimming took 2 bases from V and 0 from J, leaving 6 bases between them. The CDR3 sequence is CASSLSPSTDTQYF. The CDR3 coding sequence is TGTGCCAGCAGCTTAAGCCCCAGCACAGATACGCAGTATTTT.

The rearrangement joins TRBV19 to TRBJ2-1, with 12 bases fitting TRBD2. The CDR3 spans 16 residues. Germline V gene sequence: CDR1 LNHDA, CDR2 SQIVND (reference sequence). V was pared by 4 bases and J by 9 bases, with 10 bases of the junction left unmatched. CDR3 in amino acids: CASSNPGLAGRVEQFF. The CDR3 DNA reads TGTGCCAGTAGTAACCCGGGACTAGCGGGCCGGGTTGAGCAGTTCTTC.

The chain joins TRBV6-6 to TRBJ2-5; 8 bases are shared with TRBD1. Per the germline V gene, CDR1 is MNHNY and CDR2 is SVGAGI (reference sequence). This CDR3 is built from 15 residues. The V and J ends lost 5 bases and 4 bases, in that order; junction bases with no gene match: 9. The CDR3 sequence is CASSTRSGGAETQYF. The CDR3 nucleotides are TGTGCCAGCAGTACACGCTCAGGGGGCGCAGAGACCCAGTACTTC.

J is TRBJ1-1 and V is TRBV2; 8 bases are a match to TRBD1. The CDR3 consists of 13 residues. Germline V gene sequence: CDR1 SNHLY, CDR2 FYNNEI. V was clipped by 6 bases and J by 1 base; unmatched bases: 1. The CDR3 DNA reads TGTGCCAGCAGGGACAGGGAGAACACTGAAGCTTTCTTT. Its translation: CASRDRENTEAFF.

This sequence joins TRBV5-8 and TRBJ2-1; 10 nucleotides align to TRBD2. The V segment lost 3 bases and the J segment 7 bases; nucleotides outside the gene matches: 10. The CDR3 covers 16 residues. Germline assignment: CDR1 SGHTS and CDR2 YDEGEE. CDR3 DNA sequence: TGTGCCAGCAGCTCTGGACTAGCGGCAGTGGGGAATGAGCAGTTCTTC. Translated: CASSSGLAAVGNEQFF.

The chain links TRBV10-3 to TRBJ2-3; 13 bases match TRBD2. Germline-derived CDR1 and CDR2 are ENHRY and SYGVKD. J gave up 0 bases and V 0 bases, and 6 bases lay outside the gene matches. The CDR3 sequence is 19 residues long. In nucleotides, the CDR3 is TGTGCCATCAGTGAGTCGGGAGGGACTAGCGGGATTAGCACAGATACGCAGTATTTT. This encodes CAISESGGTSGISTDTQYF.

This clone came up a few times. This chain joins TRBV30 and TRBJ1-5; D gene uncertain. CDR3 length equals 15 residues. The germline V gene encodes CDR1 GTSNPN and CDR2 SVGIG (reference sequence). V was clipped by 2 bases and J by 5 bases, with 16 bases between them. The CDR3 sequence is CAWSIRGSFDQPQHF. The CDR3 nucleotides are TGTGCCTGGAGTATCCGGGGATCTTTTGATCAGCCCCAGCATTTT.

The genes are TRBV25-1 and TRBJ2-5, with TRBD2 identical over 8 bases. Germline V gives CDR1 MGHDK, CDR2 SYGVNS. CDR3 length: 16 residues. V lost 7 bases and J lost 0; bases outside the gene matches: 10. This CDR3 reads CASTPGTSGHQETQYF. CDR3 coding DNA: TGTGCCAGCACCCCGGGAACTAGCGGACACCAAGAGACCCAGTACTTC.

The chain has TRBV5-4 and TRBJ2-7, with 8 bases identical to TRBD1. J gave up 2 bases and V 4 bases, and 5 bases lay outside the gene matches. The CDR3 contains 14 residues. Germline V gives CDR1 SGHNT, CDR2 YYREEE (reference sequence). CDR3 amino acids: CASSGTGNAYEQYF. DNA for the CDR3: TGTGCCAGCAGCGGGACAGGCAATGCCTACGAGCAGTACTTC.

V gene TRBV5-6 combines with J gene TRBJ1-2; D possibly corresponds to TRBD1 (5 bases). This CDR3 contains 14 residues. Germline V gene data show CDR1 as SGHDT and CDR2 as YYEEEE. Trimming removed 3 bases at V and 5 bases at J, with 14 bases between. The CDR3 sequence: CASSSGRVGYGYTF. As DNA, the CDR3 is TGTGCCAGCAGCTCGGGACGGGTGGGGTATGGCTACACCTTC.

A word on this clone: Distinct nucleotide sequences in the sample also encode this CDR3. The genes are TRBV5-6 and TRBJ2-5, with 10 nucleotides matching TRBD1. The CDR3 length is 14 residues. In germline, CDR1 is SGHDT, CDR2 YYEEEE. V lost 3 bases to trimming and J lost 5 bases; unmatched junction nucleotides: 4. The chain's CDR3 is CASSSPTGGETQYF. In DNA form, the CDR3 reads TGTGCCAGCAGCTCTCCGACAGGGGGCGAGACCCAGTACTTC.

The chain joins TRBV10-3 to TRBJ2-5; 8 positions match TRBD1. The CDR3 sequence is 15 residues long. Germline V gene lookup returns CDR1 ENHRY and CDR2 SYGVKD. The V and J ends lost 4 bases and 3 bases, in that order; junction bases with no gene match: 7. Here the CDR3 DNA reads TGTGCCATCAGTGTAAACAGGGGGTCGGAAGAGACCCAGTACTTC. Translation gives CAISVNRGSEETQYF.

The chain employs TRBV15 and TRBJ1-2; D gene unclear. The germline V gene has CDR1 LNHNV and CDR2 YYDKDF (reference sequence). The CDR3 length is 16 residues. Trimming stripped 9 bases from V and 7 bases from J, with 27 bases between. CDR3 amino acids: CATHGMEQTSSAGYTF. CDR3 coding DNA: TGTGCCACTCACGGCATGGAGCAAACTTCATCGGCTGGCTACACCTTC.

The chain links TRBV11-2 to TRBJ2-5; a weak D match, TRBD2 (6 bases). The assigned J gene may be wrong: the sequence end matches TRBJ2-7 better. Germline assignment: CDR1 SGHAT and CDR2 FQNNGV. This CDR3 is 13 amino acids long. The CDR3 loop is CASSHPGGAEQYF. Written as DNA, the CDR3 is TGTGCCAGCAGCCACCCCGGGGGTGCCGAGCAGTACTTC.

This clone appeared once. Within the sample, other DNA sequences also encode this same CDR3. The chain employs TRBV29-1 and TRBJ1-1, with TRBD1 as a possible D gene (5 bases). Germline lookup yields CDR1 SQVTM and CDR2 ANQGSEA. The CDR3 runs to 12 residues. Trimming removed 4 bases at V and 4 bases at J, with 10 bases between. The CDR3 reads CSVAGGSTEAFF. In nucleotides, the CDR3 is TGCAGCGTTGCGGGGGGTTCCACTGAAGCTTTCTTT.

The gene calls are TRBV4-2 and TRBJ2-3; no firm D call. The CDR3 totals 14 residues. Germline V lookup: CDR1 LGHNA, CDR2 YNFKEQ. Trimming shortened V by 2 bases and J by 0 bases, and 6 bases separated the two germline ends. CDR3 nucleotides: TGTGCCAGCAGCCAAAGGCAAAGCACAGATACGCAGTATTTT. Its protein product is CASSQRQSTDTQYF.